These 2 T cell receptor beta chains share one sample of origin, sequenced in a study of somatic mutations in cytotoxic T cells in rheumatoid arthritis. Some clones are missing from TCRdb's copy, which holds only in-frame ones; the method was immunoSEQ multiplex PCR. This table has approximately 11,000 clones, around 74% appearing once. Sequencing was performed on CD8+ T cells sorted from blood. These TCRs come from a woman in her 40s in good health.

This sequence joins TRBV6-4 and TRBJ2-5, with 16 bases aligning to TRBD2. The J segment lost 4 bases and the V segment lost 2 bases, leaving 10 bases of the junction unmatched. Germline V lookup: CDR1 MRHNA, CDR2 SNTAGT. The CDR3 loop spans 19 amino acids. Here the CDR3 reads CASSDTSGTSGGAAETQYF. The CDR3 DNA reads TGTGCCAGCAGTGACACCTCCGGGACTAGCGGGGGGGCAGCAGAGACCCAGTACTTC.

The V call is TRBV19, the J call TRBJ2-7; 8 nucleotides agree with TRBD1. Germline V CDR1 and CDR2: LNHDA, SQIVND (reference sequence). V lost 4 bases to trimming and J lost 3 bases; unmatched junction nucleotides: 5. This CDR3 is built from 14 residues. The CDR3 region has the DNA TGTGCCAGTAGTAGGACAGGGCAGATCTACGAGCAGTACTTC. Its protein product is CASSRTGQIYEQYF.